Sequencing of this TCR beta chain was carried out in a study of OX40 agonist ivuxolimab in advanced cancers. Study at large: Ivuxolimab doses were 0.01, 0.1, 0.3, 1.5, 3 or 10 mg/kg every 2 weeks. Every patient in dose escalation had hepatocellular carcinoma, melanoma, renal cell or head and neck cancer. Participants, around 80% male, averaged roughly 55 years of age, ranging from roughly 20 to 79. Earlier anti-PD-1, anti-PD-L1 or anti-CTLA-4 therapy was permitted; over 35% had received some.

Trimming took 6 bases from V and 7 from J, leaving 12 bases between them. Germline values: CDR1 MNHNS, CDR2 SASEGT. There are 12 residues in the CDR3. This clone was seen a single time. Data came from immunoSEQ multiplex PCR; TCRdb stores just in-frame clones and leaves some out. The table includes roughly 70,000 clones, approximately 86% detected once. The TCR was taken from an adult with an advanced solid tumor such as melanoma, head and neck, liver or kidney cancer. The sample was CD4+ or CD8+ T cells sorted from blood, taken in a trial of the OX40 agonist ivuxolimab. This chain links TRBV6-1 with TRBJ1-1; no reliable D call. CDR3 coding DNA: TGTGCCAGCAGAACCCCTAGGGATGAAGCTTTCTTT. This sequence encodes CASRTPRDEAFF.